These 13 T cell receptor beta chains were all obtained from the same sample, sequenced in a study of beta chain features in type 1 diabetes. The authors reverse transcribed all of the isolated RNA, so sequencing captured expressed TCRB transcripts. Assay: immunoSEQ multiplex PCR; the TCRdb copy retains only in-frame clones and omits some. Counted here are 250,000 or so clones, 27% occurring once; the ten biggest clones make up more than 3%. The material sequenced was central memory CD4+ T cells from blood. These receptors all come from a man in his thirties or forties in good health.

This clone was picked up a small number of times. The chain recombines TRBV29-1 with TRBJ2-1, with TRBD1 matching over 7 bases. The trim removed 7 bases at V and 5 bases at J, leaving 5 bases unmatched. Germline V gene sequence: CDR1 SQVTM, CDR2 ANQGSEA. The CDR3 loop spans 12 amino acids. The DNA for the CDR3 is TGCAGCGCTGACAGGGCCCACAATGAGCAGTTCTTC. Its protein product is CSADRAHNEQFF.

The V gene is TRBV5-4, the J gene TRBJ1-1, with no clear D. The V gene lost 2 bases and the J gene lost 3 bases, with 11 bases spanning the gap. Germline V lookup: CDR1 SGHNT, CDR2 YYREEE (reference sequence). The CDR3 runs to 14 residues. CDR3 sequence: CASSLQFLDTEAFF. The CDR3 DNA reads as TGTGCCAGCAGCTTACAGTTTCTGGACACTGAAGCTTTCTTT.

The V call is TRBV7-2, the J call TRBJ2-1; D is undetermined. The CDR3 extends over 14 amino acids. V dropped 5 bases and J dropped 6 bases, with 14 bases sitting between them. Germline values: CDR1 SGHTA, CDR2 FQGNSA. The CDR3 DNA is TGTGCCAGCAGCCCTCGGGTCGGTGCCAATGAGCAGTTCTTC. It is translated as CASSPRVGANEQFF.

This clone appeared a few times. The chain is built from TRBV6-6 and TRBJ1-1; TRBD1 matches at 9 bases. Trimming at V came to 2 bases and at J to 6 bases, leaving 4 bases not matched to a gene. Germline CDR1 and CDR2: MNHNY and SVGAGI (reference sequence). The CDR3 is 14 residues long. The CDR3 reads CASSYGTGFAEAFF. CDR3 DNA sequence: TGTGCCAGCAGTTACGGGACAGGGTTCGCTGAAGCTTTCTTT.

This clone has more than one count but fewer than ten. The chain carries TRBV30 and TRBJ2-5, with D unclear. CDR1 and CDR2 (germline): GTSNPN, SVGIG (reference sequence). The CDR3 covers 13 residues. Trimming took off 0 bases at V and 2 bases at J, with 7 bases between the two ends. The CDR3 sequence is CAWSVLQQETQYF. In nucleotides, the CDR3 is TGTGCCTGGAGTGTACTCCAGCAAGAGACCCAGTACTTC.

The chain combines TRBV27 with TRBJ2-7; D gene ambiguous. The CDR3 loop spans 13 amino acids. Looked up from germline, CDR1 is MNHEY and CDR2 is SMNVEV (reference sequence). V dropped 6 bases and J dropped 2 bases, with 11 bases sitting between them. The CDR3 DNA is TGTGCCAGCAGAGGCAGGTCCCCCTACGAGCAGTACTTC. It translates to CASRGRSPYEQYF.

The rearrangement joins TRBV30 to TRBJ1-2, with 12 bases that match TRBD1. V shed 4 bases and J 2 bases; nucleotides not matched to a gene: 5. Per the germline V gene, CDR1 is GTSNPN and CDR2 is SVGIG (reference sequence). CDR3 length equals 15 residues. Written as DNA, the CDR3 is TGTGCCTGGATCAGGGGGACAGGGGGCAACTATGGCTACACCTTC. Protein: CAWIRGTGGNYGYTF. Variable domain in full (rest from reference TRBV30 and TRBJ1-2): SQTIHQWPATLVQPVGSPLSLECTVEGTSNPNLYWYRQAAGRGLQLLFYSVGIGQISSEVPQNLSASRPQDRQFILSSKKLLLSDSGFYLCAWIRGTGGNYGYTFGSGTRLTVV.

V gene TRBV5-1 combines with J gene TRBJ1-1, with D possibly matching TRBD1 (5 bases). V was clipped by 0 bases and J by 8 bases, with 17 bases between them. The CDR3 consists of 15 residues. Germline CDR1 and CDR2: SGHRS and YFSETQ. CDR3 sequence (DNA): TGCGCCAGCAGCTTGGGACCCGTCACCAAGGGGGAAGCTTTCTTT. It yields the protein CASSLGPVTKGEAFF.

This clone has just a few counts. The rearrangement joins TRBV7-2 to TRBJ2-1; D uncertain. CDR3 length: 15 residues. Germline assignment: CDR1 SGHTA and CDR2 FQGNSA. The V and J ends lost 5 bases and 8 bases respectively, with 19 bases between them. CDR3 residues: CASSLDLASIDEQFF. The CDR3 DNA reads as TGTGCCAGCAGCCTTGATCTGGCTAGTATCGATGAGCAGTTCTTC.

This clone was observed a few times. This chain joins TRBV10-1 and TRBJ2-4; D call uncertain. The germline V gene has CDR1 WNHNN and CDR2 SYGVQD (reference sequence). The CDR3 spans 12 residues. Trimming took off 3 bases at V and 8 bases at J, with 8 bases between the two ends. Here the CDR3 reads CASSDKVDIQYF. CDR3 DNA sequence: TGCGCCAGCAGTGATAAGGTGGACATTCAGTACTTC.

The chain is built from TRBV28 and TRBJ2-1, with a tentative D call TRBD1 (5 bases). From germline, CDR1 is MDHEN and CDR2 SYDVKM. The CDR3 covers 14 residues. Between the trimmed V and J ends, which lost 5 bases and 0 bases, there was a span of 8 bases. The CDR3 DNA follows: TGTGCCAGCAGTCGACAGAGCTCCTACAATGAGCAGTTCTTC. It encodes CASSRQSSYNEQFF.

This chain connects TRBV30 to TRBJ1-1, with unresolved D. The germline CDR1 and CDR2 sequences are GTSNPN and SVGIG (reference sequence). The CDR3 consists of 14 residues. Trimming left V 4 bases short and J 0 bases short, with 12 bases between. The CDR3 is CAWINAGMNTEAFF. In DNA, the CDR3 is TGTGCCTGGATTAACGCGGGCATGAACACTGAAGCTTTCTTT.

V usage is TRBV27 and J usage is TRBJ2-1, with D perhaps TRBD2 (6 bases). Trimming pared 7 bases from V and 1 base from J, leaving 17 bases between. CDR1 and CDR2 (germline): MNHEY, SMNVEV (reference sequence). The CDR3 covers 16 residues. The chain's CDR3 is CASTSQEGASYNEQFF. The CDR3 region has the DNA TGTGCCAGCACCTCCCAGGAGGGCGCTTCCTACAATGAGCAGTTCTTC.